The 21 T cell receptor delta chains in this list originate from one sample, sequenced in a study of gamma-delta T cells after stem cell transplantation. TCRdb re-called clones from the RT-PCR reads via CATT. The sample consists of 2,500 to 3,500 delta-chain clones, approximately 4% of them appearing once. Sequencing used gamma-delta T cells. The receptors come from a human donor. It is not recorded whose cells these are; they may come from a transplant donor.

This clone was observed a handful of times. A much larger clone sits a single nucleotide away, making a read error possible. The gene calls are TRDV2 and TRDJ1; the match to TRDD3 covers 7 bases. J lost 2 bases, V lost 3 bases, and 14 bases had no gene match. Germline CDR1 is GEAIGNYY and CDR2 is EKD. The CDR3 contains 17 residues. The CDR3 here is CACDSMGKAGGTDKLIF. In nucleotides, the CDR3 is TGTGCCTGTGACTCTATGGGAAAAGCTGGGGGGACCGATAAACTCATCTTT.

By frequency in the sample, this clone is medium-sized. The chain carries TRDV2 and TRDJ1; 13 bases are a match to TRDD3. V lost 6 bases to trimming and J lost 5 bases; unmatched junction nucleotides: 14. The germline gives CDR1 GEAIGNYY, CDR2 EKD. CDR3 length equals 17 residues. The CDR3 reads CACSELGDTPAIDKLIF. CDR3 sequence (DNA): TGTGCCTGTTCAGAACTGGGGGATACGCCGGCGATTGATAAACTCATCTTT.

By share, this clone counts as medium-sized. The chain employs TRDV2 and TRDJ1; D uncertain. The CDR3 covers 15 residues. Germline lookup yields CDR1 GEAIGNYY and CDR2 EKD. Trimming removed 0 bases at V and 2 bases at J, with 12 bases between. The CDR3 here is CACDTVSPGTDKLIF. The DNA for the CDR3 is TGTGCCTGTGACACCGTATCTCCGGGAACCGATAAACTCATCTTT.

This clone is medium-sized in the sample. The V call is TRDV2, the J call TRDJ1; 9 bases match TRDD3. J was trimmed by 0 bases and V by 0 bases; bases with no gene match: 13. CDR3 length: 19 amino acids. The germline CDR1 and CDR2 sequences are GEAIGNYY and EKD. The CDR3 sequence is CACDTGYWGNPGDTDKLIF. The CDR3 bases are TGTGCCTGTGACACCGGGTACTGGGGGAACCCTGGGGACACCGATAAACTCATCTTT.

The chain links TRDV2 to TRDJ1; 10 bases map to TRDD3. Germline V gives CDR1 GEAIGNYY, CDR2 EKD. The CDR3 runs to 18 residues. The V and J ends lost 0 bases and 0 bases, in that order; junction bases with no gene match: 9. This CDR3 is CACDTLVLGDLHTDKLIF. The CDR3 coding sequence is TGTGCCTGTGACACCCTTGTACTGGGGGATCTCCACACCGATAAACTCATCTTT.

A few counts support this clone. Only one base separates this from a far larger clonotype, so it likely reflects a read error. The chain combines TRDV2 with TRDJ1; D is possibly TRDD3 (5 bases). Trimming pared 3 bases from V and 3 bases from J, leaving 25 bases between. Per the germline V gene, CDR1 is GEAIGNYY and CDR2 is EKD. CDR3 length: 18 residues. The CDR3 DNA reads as TGTGCCTGTGACCCTCTCTTGACGGGGGGTACGCGGGCCGATAAACTCATCTTT. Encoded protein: CACDPLLTGGTRADKLIF.

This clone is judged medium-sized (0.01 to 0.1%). The chain's CDR3 is CACDTLQNTGVSPRADKLIF. The DNA of the CDR3 is TGTGCCTGTGACACTCTCCAAAATACTGGGGTCTCCCCAAGGGCCGATAAACTCATCTTT. The J gene is TRDJ1, the V gene TRDV2; 7 bases match TRDD3. The junction had 22 bases not matched to a gene; V was cut back by 1 base and J by 3 bases. The CDR3 is 20 amino acids. The germline V gene has CDR1 GEAIGNYY and CDR2 EKD.

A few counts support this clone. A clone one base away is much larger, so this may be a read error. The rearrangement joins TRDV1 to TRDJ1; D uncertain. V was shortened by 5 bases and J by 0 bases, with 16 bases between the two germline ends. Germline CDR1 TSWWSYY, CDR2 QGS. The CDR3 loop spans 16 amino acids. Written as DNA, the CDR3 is TGTGCTCTTGGGAATTCCGGTTACCCGTACACCGATAAACTCATCTTT. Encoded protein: CALGNSGYPYTDKLIF.

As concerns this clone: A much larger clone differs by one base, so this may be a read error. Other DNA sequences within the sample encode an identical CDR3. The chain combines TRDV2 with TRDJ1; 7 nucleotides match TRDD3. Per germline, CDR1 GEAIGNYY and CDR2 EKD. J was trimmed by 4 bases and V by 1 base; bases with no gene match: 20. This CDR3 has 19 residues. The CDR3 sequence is CACDTLRVGDISLIDKLIF. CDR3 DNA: TGTGCCTGTGACACTCTTCGAGTGGGGGACATTTCTTTAATCGATAAACTCATCTTT.

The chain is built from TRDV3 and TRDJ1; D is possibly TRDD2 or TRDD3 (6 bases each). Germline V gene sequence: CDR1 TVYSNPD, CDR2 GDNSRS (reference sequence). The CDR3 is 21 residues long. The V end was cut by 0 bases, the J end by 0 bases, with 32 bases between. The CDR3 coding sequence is TGTGCCTTTAGCCTTCCAGCTGGGGATCTTCTTTCGGTGGTGTACACCGATAAACTCATCTTT. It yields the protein CAFSLPAGDLLSVVYTDKLIF. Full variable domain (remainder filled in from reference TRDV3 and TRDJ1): CDKVTQSSPDQTVASGSEVVLLCTYDTVYSNPDLFWYRIRPDYSFQFVFYGDNSRSEGADFTQGRFSVKHILTQKAFHLVISPVRTEDSATYYCAFSLPAGDLLSVVYTDKLIFGKGTRVTVEP.

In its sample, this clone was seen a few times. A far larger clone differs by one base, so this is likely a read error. Here the CDR3 reads CACDPVRGLSGGYAELIF. DNA of the CDR3: TGTGCCTGTGACCCCGTCCGGGGCCTTTCTGGGGGATACGCCGAACTCATCTTT. This chain connects TRDV2 to TRDJ1, with 12 positions matching TRDD3. Germline V CDR1 and CDR2: GEAIGNYY, EKD. The CDR3 totals 18 residues. The junction had 19 bases not matched to a gene; V was cut back by 3 bases and J by 9 bases.

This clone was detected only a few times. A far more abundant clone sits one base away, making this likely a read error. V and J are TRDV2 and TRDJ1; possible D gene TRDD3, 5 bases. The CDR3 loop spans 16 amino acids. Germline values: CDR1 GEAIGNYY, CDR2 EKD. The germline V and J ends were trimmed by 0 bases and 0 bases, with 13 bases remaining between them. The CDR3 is CACDTVGAPDTDKLIF. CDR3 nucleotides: TGTGCCTGTGACACCGTTGGGGCCCCAGACACCGATAAACTCATCTTT.

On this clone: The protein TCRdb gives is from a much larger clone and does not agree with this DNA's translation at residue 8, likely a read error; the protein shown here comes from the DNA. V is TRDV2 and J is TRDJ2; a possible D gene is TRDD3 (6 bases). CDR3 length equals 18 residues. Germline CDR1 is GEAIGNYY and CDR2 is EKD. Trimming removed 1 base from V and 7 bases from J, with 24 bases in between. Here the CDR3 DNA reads TGTGCCTGTGACACGTTGGAGATTGGGGGTCCTTTTAGAGCACAACTCTTCTTT. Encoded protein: CACDTLEIGGPFRAQLFF.

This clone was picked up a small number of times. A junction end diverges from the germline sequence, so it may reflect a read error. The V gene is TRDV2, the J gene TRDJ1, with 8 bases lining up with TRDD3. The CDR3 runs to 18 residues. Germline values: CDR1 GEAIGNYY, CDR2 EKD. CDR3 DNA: TGTGCCTGTGACCCCCTGGGGATACAGTCCACTTACACCGATAAACTCACCTTT. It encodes CACDPLGIQSTYTDKLTF.

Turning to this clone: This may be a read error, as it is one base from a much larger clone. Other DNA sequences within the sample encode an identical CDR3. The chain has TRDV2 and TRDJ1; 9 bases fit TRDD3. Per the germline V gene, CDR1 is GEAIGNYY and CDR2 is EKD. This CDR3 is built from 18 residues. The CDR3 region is CACDTLYWGTQYTDKLIF. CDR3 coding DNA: TGCGCCTGTGACACCCTGTACTGGGGGACCCAGTACACCGATAAACTCATCTTT.

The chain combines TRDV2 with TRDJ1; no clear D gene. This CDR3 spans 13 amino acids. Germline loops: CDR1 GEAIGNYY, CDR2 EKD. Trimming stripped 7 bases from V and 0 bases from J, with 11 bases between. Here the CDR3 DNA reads TGTGCCTGCGAGAAACTGTACACCGATAAACTCATCTTT. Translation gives CACEKLYTDKLIF.

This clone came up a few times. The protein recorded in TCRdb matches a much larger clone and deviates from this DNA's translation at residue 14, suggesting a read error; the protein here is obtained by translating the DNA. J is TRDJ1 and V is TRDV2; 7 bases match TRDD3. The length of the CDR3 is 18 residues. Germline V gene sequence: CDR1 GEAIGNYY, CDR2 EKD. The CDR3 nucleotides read TGTGCCTGTGACACCATGCCTTCGACTGGGGAAGACACCGGTAAACTCATCTTT. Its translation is CACDTMPSTGEDTGKLIF.

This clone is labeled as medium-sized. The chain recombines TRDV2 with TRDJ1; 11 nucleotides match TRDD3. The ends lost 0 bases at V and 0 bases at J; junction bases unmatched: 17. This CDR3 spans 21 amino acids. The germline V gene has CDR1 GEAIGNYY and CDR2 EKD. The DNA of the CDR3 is TGTGCCTGTGACACCGTGATGGGGGATACGAGCGGAGGGGCGTACACCGATAAACTCATCTTT. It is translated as CACDTVMGDTSGGAYTDKLIF.

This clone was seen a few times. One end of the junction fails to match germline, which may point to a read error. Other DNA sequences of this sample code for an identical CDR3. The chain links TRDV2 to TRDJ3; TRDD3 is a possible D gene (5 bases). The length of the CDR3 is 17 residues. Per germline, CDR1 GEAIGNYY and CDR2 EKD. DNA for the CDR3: TGTGCCTGTGACACAGTGGTGAGCTCCTGGGACACTCGACAGATGTTTTTC. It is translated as CACDTVVSSWDTRQMFF.

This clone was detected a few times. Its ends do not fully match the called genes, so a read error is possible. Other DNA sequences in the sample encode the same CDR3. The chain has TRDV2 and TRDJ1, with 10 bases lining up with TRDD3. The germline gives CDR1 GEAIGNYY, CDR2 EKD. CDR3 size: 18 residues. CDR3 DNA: TGTGCCTGTGACATACTGGGGGATTCGGAATACCTTTACGATAAACTCATCTTC. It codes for CACDILGDSEYLYDKLIF.

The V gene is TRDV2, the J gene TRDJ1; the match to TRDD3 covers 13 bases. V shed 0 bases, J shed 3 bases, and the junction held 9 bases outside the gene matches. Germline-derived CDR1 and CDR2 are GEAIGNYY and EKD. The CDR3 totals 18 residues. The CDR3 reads CACDTLLTGGYAPDKLIF. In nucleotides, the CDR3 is TGTGCCTGTGACACCCTCTTAACTGGGGGATACGCTCCCGATAAACTCATCTTT.